This is a list of T cell receptor beta chains from one sample in a study of blood T cell repertoires in COVID-19. Clones were read by immunoSEQ multiplex PCR, and TCRdb kept only the in-frame ones, dropping some. The sample has around 270,000 clones; 88% are singletons. Material: PBMCs or T cells enriched from blood (not recorded which). The receptors were sampled from a woman aged 40 to 49 who had been exposed to COVID-19. Both conserved end residues are part of each CDR3. A D gene is named only where the DNA matches it firmly. Clone size is shown for a subset of rows, as once, few, many or a class of expanded clone.

>once|14|TRBV4-2|TRBJ1-2|-
TGTGCCAGTCGTTCTCAGGATTTTAACTATGGCTACACCTTC
CASRSQDFNYGYTF
>-|13|TRBV29-1|TRBJ2-5|-
TGCAGCGTTGATCCCCCTATCCAAGAGACCCAGTACTTC
CSVDPPIQETQYF
>-|14|TRBV18|TRBJ1-1|-
TGTGCCAGCTCACCCCTTATTTCGGGGACTGAAGCTTTCTTT
CASSPLISGTEAFF
>-|13|TRBV10-3|TRBJ1-1|TRBD1
TGTGCCATCAGTGCCAGGGGGCCGGCTGAAGCTTTCTTT
CAISARGPAEAFF
>-|14|TRBV4-2|TRBJ1-6|TRBD1
TGTGCCAGCAGTCGGGACAGTAATAATTCACCCCTCCACTTT
CASSRDSNNSPLHF
>-|16|TRBV3-1/TRBV3-2|TRBJ1-1|TRBD1
TGTGCCAGCAGCCAGGGAACCGGGACAGGGGTAACTGAAGCTTTCTTT
CASSQGTGTGVTEAFF
>-|13|TRBV11-2|TRBJ2-1|-
TGTGCCAGCAGCTTAGTGGGCATCGGTGAGCAGTTCTTC
CASSLVGIGEQFF
>-|13|TRBV4-1|TRBJ2-5|-
TGCGCCAGCAGCCATATAAGAGGAGAGACCCAGTACTTC
CASSHIRGETQYF
>-|14|TRBV18|TRBJ1-5|-
TGTGCCAGCTCACCTGGGGGGTTTAATCAGCCCCAGCATTTT
CASSPGGFNQPQHF
>-|16|TRBV18|TRBJ1-3|TRBD1
TGTGCCAGCTCACCGGGACGAGGGGGCGCGGGAAACACCATATATTTT
CASSPGRGGAGNTIYF
>-|15|TRBV3-1/TRBV3-2|TRBJ2-7|TRBD1
TGTGCCAGCAGCCTCGGGACAGGGCCCTCTCTCGAGCAGTACTTC
CASSLGTGPSLEQYF
>once|15|TRBV5-5|TRBJ1-6|TRBD1
TGTGCCAGCAGCTTACAGGGGCCCAAGGCAGGTCCCCTCCACTTT
CASSLQGPKAGPLHF
>-|13|TRBV10-2|TRBJ1-1|-
TGCGCCAGCAGTGAGCGACCGGGCACTGAAGCTTTCTTT
CASSERPGTEAFF
>few|13|TRBV7-2|TRBJ2-4|-
TGTGCCAGCAGCCCCCTTCAAGGGGGCATTCAGTACTTC
CASSPLQGGIQYF
>once|14|TRBV18|TRBJ1-5|-
TGTGCCAGCTCAGCCCGGGATAGCAATCAGCCCCAGCATTTT
CASSARDSNQPQHF
>-|15|TRBV4-2|TRBJ2-5|TRBD2
TGTGCCAGCAGCCAAGCGGGGGGAGGGCAAGAGACCCAGTACTTC
CASSQAGGGQETQYF
>-|15|TRBV5-4|TRBJ1-1|-
TGTGCCAGCAGCTTAGCAAAAACAGGGAACACTGAAGCTTTCTTT
CASSLAKTGNTEAFF
>-|15|TRBV3-1/TRBV3-2|TRBJ2-3|TRBD2
TGTGCCAGCAGCCAACTAGCGGGAGTTCCAGATACGCAGTATTTT
CASSQLAGVPDTQYF
>-|15|TRBV3-1/TRBV3-2|TRBJ2-1|TRBD1
TGTGCCAGCGGCGTGAGGGGGCCTAGATCTGATGAGCAGTTCTTC
CASGVRGPRSDEQFF
>-|13|TRBV27|TRBJ1-3|-
TGTGCCAGCAGTCCCCTTACTGGAAACACCATATATTTT
CASSPLTGNTIYF
>-|16|TRBV5-8|TRBJ2-3|-
TGTGCCAGCAGCATCGGCCGGACAGTGGGCACAGATACGCAGTATTTT
CASSIGRTVGTDTQYF
>-|15|TRBV28|TRBJ1-6|TRBD1
TGTGCCAGCAGTTCGGCACAGGGGCATAATTCACCCCTCCACTTT
CASSSAQGHNSPLHF